This is a list of T cell receptor beta chains from one sample in a study of blood T cell repertoires in COVID-19. The assay was immunoSEQ multiplex PCR, and TCRdb's table has in-frame clones only and misses some. The sample yields approximately 35,000 clones, approximately 88% seen once. The sample was peripheral blood. Every receptor here comes from a man in his sixties with active COVID-19. Both conserved end residues are part of each CDR3. The D gene is left open where the match is weak. A row's size may be missing; if present it is once, few, many or a size class.

abundance: -
v_gene: TRBV11-2
d_gene: -
j_gene: TRBJ1-2
CDR3aa: CASSLGAPWGYTF
CDR3nt: TGTGCCAGCAGCTTAGGGGCCCCATGGGGCTACACCTTC

abundance: -
v_gene: TRBV29-1
d_gene: -
j_gene: TRBJ1-1
CDR3aa: CSVAVAAINTEAFF
CDR3nt: TGCAGCGTCGCAGTCGCGGCCATTAACACTGAAGCTTTCTTT

abundance: -
v_gene: TRBV10-3
d_gene: TRBD2
j_gene: TRBJ2-3
CDR3aa: CAISTPGLSQTDTQYF
CDR3nt: TGTGCCATCAGTACTCCGGGACTATCCCAAACAGATACGCAGTATTTT

abundance: once
v_gene: TRBV4-2
d_gene: TRBD1
j_gene: TRBJ1-5
CDR3aa: CASSQGQGVYWPQHF
CDR3nt: TGTGCCAGCAGCCAAGGACAGGGCGTTTATTGGCCCCAGCATTTT

abundance: -
v_gene: TRBV5-1
d_gene: TRBD1
j_gene: TRBJ2-7
CDR3aa: CASSIRDRGYEQYF
CDR3nt: TGCGCCAGCAGCATCCGGGACAGGGGCTACGAGCAGTACTTC

abundance: -
v_gene: TRBV2
d_gene: TRBD2
j_gene: TRBJ2-1
CDR3aa: CASSDTPVPGLAGTPNEQFF
CDR3nt: TGTGCCAGCAGTGACACACCAGTCCCGGGACTAGCGGGAACTCCCAATGAGCAGTTCTTC

abundance: -
v_gene: TRBV5-1
d_gene: -
j_gene: TRBJ2-1
CDR3aa: CASSGSDYGRYGGEQFF
CDR3nt: TGCGCCAGCAGCGGGTCGGACTACGGCCGTTACGGGGGTGAGCAGTTCTTC

abundance: -
v_gene: TRBV5-3
d_gene: -
j_gene: TRBJ2-1
CDR3aa: CARSPPRGCPSTNEQFF
CDR3nt: TGTGCCAGAAGCCCGCCACGCGGCTGCCCTAGTACGAATGAGCAGTTCTTC

abundance: -
v_gene: TRBV2
d_gene: TRBD2
j_gene: TRBJ2-1
CDR3aa: CASSEAGGGSYNEQFF
CDR3nt: TGTGCCAGCAGTGAAGCGGGGGGGGGCTCCTACAATGAGCAGTTCTTC

abundance: -
v_gene: TRBV7-2
d_gene: TRBD2
j_gene: TRBJ2-1
CDR3aa: CASSPMRGGAEFF
CDR3nt: TGTGCCAGCAGCCCAATGCGGGGGGGGGCTGAGTTCTTC

abundance: once
v_gene: TRBV5-1
d_gene: TRBD2
j_gene: TRBJ2-7
CDR3aa: CASSLGTSGSISYEQYF
CDR3nt: TGCGCCAGCAGCTTGGGGACTAGCGGGAGTATCTCCTACGAGCAGTACTTC

abundance: -
v_gene: TRBV4-1
d_gene: -
j_gene: TRBJ1-2
CDR3aa: CASSQEGRGAGYTF
CDR3nt: TGCGCCAGCAGCCAAGAAGGGAGGGGCGCAGGCTACACCTTC

abundance: -
v_gene: TRBV18
d_gene: TRBD1
j_gene: TRBJ1-4
CDR3aa: CASSLGTGSNEKLFF
CDR3nt: TGTGCCAGCTCACTCGGGACAGGGTCTAATGAAAAACTGTTTTTT

abundance: -
v_gene: TRBV5-6
d_gene: -
j_gene: TRBJ2-1
CDR3aa: CASSLIDNEQFF
CDR3nt: TGTGCCAGCAGCCTCATAGACAATGAGCAGTTCTTC

abundance: -
v_gene: TRBV19
d_gene: TRBD2
j_gene: TRBJ2-5
CDR3aa: CASSIRTSYETQYF
CDR3nt: TGTGCCAGTAGTATAAGGACTAGCTATGAGACCCAGTACTTC

abundance: -
v_gene: TRBV15
d_gene: TRBD2
j_gene: TRBJ2-7
CDR3aa: CATSRGSVAGGGYEQYF
CDR3nt: TGTGCCACCAGCAGAGGTTCGGTAGCGGGAGGAGGCTACGAGCAGTACTTC

abundance: -
v_gene: TRBV14
d_gene: -
j_gene: TRBJ2-2
CDR3aa: CASSQFRGTGELFF
CDR3nt: TGTGCCAGCAGCCAATTTCGGGGAACCGGGGAGCTGTTTTTT

abundance: -
v_gene: TRBV9
d_gene: TRBD2
j_gene: TRBJ2-5
CDR3aa: CASSVDGGRASETQYF
CDR3nt: TGTGCCAGCAGCGTAGATGGCGGGAGGGCCTCAGAGACCCAGTACTTC

abundance: -
v_gene: TRBV10-1
d_gene: -
j_gene: TRBJ2-3
CDR3aa: CASSDMTRDTQYF
CDR3nt: TGCGCCAGCAGTGACATGACTAGAGATACGCAGTATTTT

abundance: once
v_gene: TRBV7-8
d_gene: -
j_gene: TRBJ2-2
CDR3aa: CASSSNRANTGELFF
CDR3nt: TGTGCCAGCAGCTCAAACAGGGCGAACACCGGGGAGCTGTTTTTT

abundance: -
v_gene: TRBV3-1/TRBV3-2
d_gene: TRBD2
j_gene: TRBJ2-2
CDR3aa: CASSPRGTGELFF
CDR3nt: TGTGCCAGCAGCCCGCGGGGGACCGGGGAGCTGTTTTTT

abundance: -
v_gene: TRBV7-8
d_gene: -
j_gene: TRBJ1-4
CDR3aa: CASSLAVGGQGEKLFF
CDR3nt: TGTGCCAGCAGCTTAGCGGTTGGGGGCCAGGGTGAAAAACTGTTTTTT

abundance: once
v_gene: TRBV19
d_gene: -
j_gene: TRBJ1-4
CDR3aa: CASRTQATNEKLFF
CDR3nt: TGTGCCAGTAGGACCCAGGCAACTAATGAAAAACTGTTTTTT

abundance: -
v_gene: TRBV27
d_gene: -
j_gene: TRBJ1-1
CDR3aa: CASSSRTHMNTEAFF
CDR3nt: TGTGCCAGCAGTTCGCGGACACACATGAACACTGAAGCTTTCTTT

abundance: -
v_gene: TRBV18
d_gene: TRBD2
j_gene: TRBJ2-5
CDR3aa: CASSPGGSRETQYF
CDR3nt: TGTGCCAGCTCCCCCGGCGGGAGCCGAGAGACCCAGTACTTC

abundance: once
v_gene: TRBV6-5
d_gene: TRBD1
j_gene: TRBJ2-7
CDR3aa: CASRTQTGGPREQYF
CDR3nt: TGTGCCAGCAGGACCCAGACAGGGGGGCCTAGGGAGCAGTACTTC

abundance: -
v_gene: TRBV18
d_gene: -
j_gene: TRBJ1-4
CDR3aa: CASSPRSGATNEKLFF
CDR3nt: TGTGCCAGCTCACCACGGTCAGGGGCAACTAATGAAAAACTGTTTTTT

abundance: -
v_gene: TRBV7-2
d_gene: -
j_gene: TRBJ2-7
CDR3aa: CASSSGPGIHEQYF
CDR3nt: TGTGCCAGCAGCTCGGGTCCGGGGATCCACGAGCAGTACTTC

abundance: -
v_gene: TRBV7-8
d_gene: TRBD1
j_gene: TRBJ2-7
CDR3aa: CASSYGQGIYEQYF
CDR3nt: TGTGCCAGCAGCTACGGACAGGGGATCTACGAGCAGTACTTC

abundance: -
v_gene: TRBV2
d_gene: -
j_gene: TRBJ2-3
CDR3aa: CASNLRDSRTDTQYF
CDR3nt: TGTGCCAGCAACCTCAGGGACTCCCGCACAGATACGCAGTATTTT

abundance: -
v_gene: TRBV7-9
d_gene: TRBD2
j_gene: TRBJ2-5
CDR3aa: CASSAPGLAQETQYF
CDR3nt: TGTGCCAGCAGTGCTCCGGGACTAGCGCAGGAGACCCAGTACTTC

abundance: -
v_gene: TRBV7-9
d_gene: -
j_gene: TRBJ1-5
CDR3aa: CASSWGGQDQPQHF
CDR3nt: TGTGCCAGCAGCTGGGGGGGTCAGGATCAGCCCCAGCATTTT

abundance: -
v_gene: TRBV28
d_gene: -
j_gene: TRBJ2-7
CDR3aa: CASNELGYEQYF
CDR3nt: TGTGCCAGCAACGAACTAGGCTACGAGCAGTACTTC

abundance: few
v_gene: TRBV7-8
d_gene: TRBD1
j_gene: TRBJ2-7
CDR3aa: CASSLPRNWTGLTYEQYF
CDR3nt: TGTGCCAGCAGCCTACCAAGAAATTGGACAGGGCTCACCTACGAGCAGTACTTC

abundance: few
v_gene: TRBV19
d_gene: -
j_gene: TRBJ1-2
CDR3aa: CASSPNAADFNYGYTF
CDR3nt: TGTGCCAGTAGCCCCAATGCGGCAGACTTCAACTATGGCTACACCTTC

abundance: -
v_gene: TRBV5-5
d_gene: TRBD1
j_gene: TRBJ2-5
CDR3aa: CASSPGQGAIEETQYF
CDR3nt: TGTGCCAGCAGCCCGGGACAGGGGGCGATTGAGGAGACCCAGTACTTC

abundance: -
v_gene: TRBV30
d_gene: -
j_gene: TRBJ1-2
CDR3aa: CAWSGGTANYGYTF
CDR3nt: TGTGCCTGGAGTGGGGGGACTGCTAACTATGGCTACACCTTC

abundance: -
v_gene: TRBV4-2
d_gene: -
j_gene: TRBJ2-3
CDR3aa: CASSQVAGGTDTQYF
CDR3nt: TGTGCCAGCAGCCAAGTGGCCGGAGGCACAGATACGCAGTATTTT

abundance: -
v_gene: TRBV7-8
d_gene: TRBD1
j_gene: TRBJ1-1
CDR3aa: CASSRIWGQGALNTEAFF
CDR3nt: TGTGCCAGCAGCCGCATCTGGGGACAGGGGGCGTTAAACACTGAAGCTTTCTTT

abundance: once
v_gene: TRBV30
d_gene: -
j_gene: TRBJ1-5
CDR3aa: CAWSVLGGVNQPQHF
CDR3nt: TGTGCCTGGAGTGTACTGGGAGGGGTGAATCAGCCCCAGCATTTT

abundance: -
v_gene: TRBV4-1
d_gene: TRBD2
j_gene: TRBJ2-7
CDR3aa: CASSPREGWVAYEQYF
CDR3nt: TGCGCCAGCAGCCCCCGGGAGGGATGGGTGGCCTACGAGCAGTACTTC

abundance: once
v_gene: TRBV28
d_gene: TRBD2
j_gene: TRBJ2-7
CDR3aa: CASTPSGPYEQYF
CDR3nt: TGTGCCAGCACCCCTAGCGGGCCTTACGAGCAGTACTTC

abundance: -
v_gene: TRBV6-5
d_gene: -
j_gene: TRBJ1-1
CDR3aa: CASWGYRVPEAFF
CDR3nt: TGTGCCAGCTGGGGATACAGGGTACCTGAAGCTTTCTTT

abundance: -
v_gene: TRBV7-9
d_gene: -
j_gene: TRBJ2-3
CDR3aa: CASSLDRTIRTDTQYF
CDR3nt: TGTGCCAGCAGCTTAGACAGGACCATTCGCACAGATACGCAGTATTTT

abundance: once
v_gene: TRBV19
d_gene: -
j_gene: TRBJ1-5
CDR3aa: CASGKGPPQHF
CDR3nt: TGTGCCAGTGGGAAGGGGCCGCCCCAGCATTTT

abundance: -
v_gene: TRBV5-1
d_gene: TRBD2
j_gene: TRBJ2-1
CDR3aa: CASSSLAGVTEQFF
CDR3nt: TGCGCCAGCAGCTCATTAGCGGGAGTCACTGAGCAGTTCTTC

abundance: -
v_gene: TRBV11-3
d_gene: -
j_gene: TRBJ2-5
CDR3aa: CASSLGESINQETQYF
CDR3nt: TGTGCCAGCAGCTTAGGGGAGAGTATTAACCAAGAGACCCAGTACTTC

abundance: -
v_gene: TRBV6-4
d_gene: TRBD1
j_gene: TRBJ2-1
CDR3aa: CASSDSDRGREQFF
CDR3nt: TGTGCCAGCAGTGACTCGGACAGGGGGCGGGAGCAGTTCTTC

abundance: -
v_gene: TRBV5-1
d_gene: TRBD2
j_gene: TRBJ2-7
CDR3aa: CASSPPGLAGVEQYF
CDR3nt: TGCGCCAGCAGCCCACCGGGACTAGCGGGAGTCGAGCAGTACTTC

abundance: -
v_gene: TRBV19
d_gene: TRBD1
j_gene: TRBJ2-5
CDR3aa: CASSGTGVSETQYF
CDR3nt: TGTGCCAGTAGTGGGACAGGGGTTTCAGAGACCCAGTACTTC

abundance: -
v_gene: TRBV7-9
d_gene: -
j_gene: TRBJ2-2
CDR3aa: CASSFAGTGELFF
CDR3nt: TGTGCCAGCAGCTTCGCAGGGACCGGGGAGCTGTTTTTT

abundance: -
v_gene: TRBV11-2
d_gene: -
j_gene: TRBJ2-3
CDR3aa: CASSSRGMGDTQYF
CDR3nt: TGTGCCAGCAGCTCCCGAGGGATGGGAGATACGCAGTATTTT

abundance: -
v_gene: TRBV3-1/TRBV3-2
d_gene: -
j_gene: TRBJ1-2
CDR3aa: CASRLKGGRLIYGYTF
CDR3nt: TGTGCCAGCAGACTAAAAGGAGGACGGTTAATCTATGGCTACACCTTC

abundance: -
v_gene: TRBV2
d_gene: TRBD1
j_gene: TRBJ2-5
CDR3aa: CASWGQAAVETQYF
CDR3nt: TGTGCCAGCTGGGGACAGGCGGCGGTGGAGACCCAGTACTTC

abundance: -
v_gene: TRBV7-3
d_gene: TRBD2
j_gene: TRBJ2-5
CDR3aa: CASSQGTRGSGKSQYF
CDR3nt: TGTGCCAGCAGCCAGGGGACTAGAGGTAGCGGGAAGTCCCAGTACTTC